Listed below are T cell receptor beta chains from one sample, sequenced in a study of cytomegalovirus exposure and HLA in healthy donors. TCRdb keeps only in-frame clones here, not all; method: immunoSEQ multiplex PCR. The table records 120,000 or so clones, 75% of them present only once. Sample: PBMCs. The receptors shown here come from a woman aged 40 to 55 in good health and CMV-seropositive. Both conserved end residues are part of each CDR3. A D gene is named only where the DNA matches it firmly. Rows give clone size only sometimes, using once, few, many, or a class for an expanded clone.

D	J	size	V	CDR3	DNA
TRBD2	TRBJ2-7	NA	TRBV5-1	CASSLEVAGGPYEQYF	TGCGCCAGCAGCTTGGAGGTAGCGGGAGGTCCCTACGAGCAGTACTTC
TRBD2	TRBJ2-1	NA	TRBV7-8	CASSQYSGRGYNEQFF	TGTGCCAGCAGCCAGTATAGCGGGAGAGGGTACAATGAGCAGTTCTTC
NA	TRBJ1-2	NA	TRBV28	CASGRGQIDYGYTF	TGTGCCAGCGGTAGAGGGCAGATTGACTATGGCTACACCTTC
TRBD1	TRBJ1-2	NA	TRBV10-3	CAISGQGGYTF	TGTGCCATCAGTGGACAGGGCGGCTACACCTTC
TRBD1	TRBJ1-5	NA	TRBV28	CASSTGDQPQHF	TGTGCCAGCAGTACAGGGGACCAGCCCCAGCATTTT
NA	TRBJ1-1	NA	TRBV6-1	CASSELPRILNTEAFF	TGTGCCAGCAGTGAACTCCCCAGGATTCTAAACACTGAAGCTTTCTTT
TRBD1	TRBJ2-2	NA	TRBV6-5	CASSLQGATGELFF	TGTGCCAGCAGCCTCCAGGGGGCCACCGGGGAGCTGTTTTTT
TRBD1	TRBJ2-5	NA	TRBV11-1	CASSARQGNQETQYF	TGTGCCAGCAGCGCCCGACAGGGTAACCAAGAGACCCAGTACTTC
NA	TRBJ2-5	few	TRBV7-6	CASSLAGAGEKTTQYF	TGTGCCAGCAGCTTAGCAGGGGCAGGGGAAAAGACGACCCAGTACTTC
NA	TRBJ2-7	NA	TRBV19	CASQRGYEQYF	TGTGCCAGTCAAAGGGGCTACGAGCAGTACTTC
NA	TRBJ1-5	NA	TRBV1	CTSSRRVRLPGNQPQHF	TGCACCAGCAGCCGAAGAGTGAGACTCCCGGGCAATCAGCCCCAGCATTTT
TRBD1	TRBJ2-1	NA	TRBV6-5	CASSLGQGYYNEQFF	TGTGCCAGCAGTTTAGGACAGGGGTACTACAATGAGCAGTTCTTC
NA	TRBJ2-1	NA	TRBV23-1	CASSPNNETGYNEQFF	TGCGCCAGCAGTCCTAACAACGAGACAGGATACAATGAGCAGTTCTTC
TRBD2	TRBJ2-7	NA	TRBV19	CASTPRGAVYGERYF	TGTGCCAGTACCCCGCGGGGGGCAGTTTATGGCGAGCGGTACTTC
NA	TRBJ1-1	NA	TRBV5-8	CASSPEGSNTEAFF	TGTGCCAGCAGCCCAGAGGGATCGAACACTGAAGCTTTCTTT
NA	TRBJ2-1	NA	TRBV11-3	CASSLGQTYNEQFF	TGTGCCAGCAGCTTAGGACAGACCTACAATGAGCAGTTCTTC
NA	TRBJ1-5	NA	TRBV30	CAWSVSRVVGNQPQHF	TGTGCCTGGAGTGTATCCAGGGTGGTGGGGAATCAGCCCCAGCATTTT
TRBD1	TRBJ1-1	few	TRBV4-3	CASSQGQGQGYAEAFF	TGCGCCAGCAGCCAAGGTCAGGGACAGGGATATGCTGAAGCTTTCTTT
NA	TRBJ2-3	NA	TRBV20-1	CSARTINTQYF	TGCAGTGCTAGGACTATTAATACGCAGTATTTT
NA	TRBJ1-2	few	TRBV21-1	CASSIRTEMNGYTF	TGTGCCAGCAGCATCCGGACAGAAATGAATGGCTACACCTTC
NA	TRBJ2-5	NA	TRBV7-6	CASSLGGGLETQYF	TGTGCCAGCAGCTTAGGGGGAGGATTGGAGACCCAGTACTTC
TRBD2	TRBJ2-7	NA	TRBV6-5	CASMRGGPSGEQYF	TGTGCCAGCATGAGGGGAGGGCCCTCTGGCGAGCAGTACTTC
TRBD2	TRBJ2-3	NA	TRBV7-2	CASSQRGAPDTQYF	TGTGCCAGCAGCCAGCGGGGGGCCCCAGATACGCAGTATTTT
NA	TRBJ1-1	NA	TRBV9	CASSVGGWNTEAFF	TGTGCCAGCAGCGTAGGAGGATGGAACACTGAAGCTTTCTTT
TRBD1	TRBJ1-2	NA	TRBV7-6	CASSLDRGLLGIDGYTF	TGTGCCAGCAGCTTAGACAGGGGGCTACTCGGGATTGATGGCTACACCTTC
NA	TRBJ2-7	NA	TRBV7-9	CASRLSEGSDEQYF	TGTGCCAGCAGACTTTCCGAGGGTTCGGACGAGCAGTACTTC
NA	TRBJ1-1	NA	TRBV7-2	CASSQDLGAEAFF	TGTGCCAGCAGCCAGGACCTAGGGGCTGAAGCTTTCTTT
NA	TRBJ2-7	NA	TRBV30	CAWSVGSLVPEQYF	TGTGCCTGGAGTGTGGGCTCCCTCGTACCTGAGCAGTACTTC
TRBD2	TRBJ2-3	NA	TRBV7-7	CASSLGGGGTDTQYF	TGTGCCAGCAGCTTAGGGGGGGGTGGCACAGATACGCAGTATTTT
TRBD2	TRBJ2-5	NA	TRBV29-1	CSAAWTSGETLYF	TGCAGCGCCGCATGGACTAGCGGGGAGACCCTGTACTTC
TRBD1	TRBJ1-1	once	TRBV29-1	CSVERFRQGINTEAFF	TGCAGCGTTGAAAGGTTTCGACAGGGCATCAACACTGAAGCTTTCTTT
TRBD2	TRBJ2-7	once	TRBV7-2	CASSSSTSGEQYF	TGTGCCAGCAGCTCCTCGACTAGCGGCGAGCAGTACTTC
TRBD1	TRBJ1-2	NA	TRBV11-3	CASSPTGTGVGGYTF	TGTGCCAGCAGCCCTACCGGGACAGGGGTGGGTGGCTACACCTTC
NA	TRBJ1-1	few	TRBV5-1	CASSLGSGGGTEAFF	TGCGCCAGCAGCTTGGGCTCTGGAGGTGGCACTGAAGCTTTCTTT
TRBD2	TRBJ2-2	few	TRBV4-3	CASSQEILAGTNTGELFF	TGCGCCAGCAGCCAAGAGATATTAGCGGGAACTAACACCGGGGAGCTGTTTTTT
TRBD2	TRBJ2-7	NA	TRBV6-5	CASSLTSGGYEQYF	TGTGCCAGCAGTTTGACTAGCGGGGGCTACGAGCAGTACTTC
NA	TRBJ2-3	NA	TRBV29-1	CSVAHTVSTDTQYF	TGCAGCGTTGCCCACACAGTAAGCACAGATACGCAGTATTTT
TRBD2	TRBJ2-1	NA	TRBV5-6	CASSLRLAGLSYNEQFF	TGTGCCAGCAGCTTAAGACTAGCGGGACTCTCCTACAATGAGCAGTTCTTC
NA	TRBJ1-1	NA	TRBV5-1	CASSSNPLGANTEAFF	TGCGCCAGCAGCAGCAACCCCTTGGGGGCAAACACTGAAGCTTTCTTT
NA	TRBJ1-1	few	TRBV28	CASSLSDSTEAFF	TGTGCCAGCAGTTTGTCGGACAGCACTGAAGCTTTCTTT
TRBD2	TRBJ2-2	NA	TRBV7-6	CASSLVPRAGGNTGELFF	TGTGCCAGCAGCTTAGTCCCGAGAGCGGGGGGTAACACCGGGGAGCTGTTTTTT
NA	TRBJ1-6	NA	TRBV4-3	CASSQDIGNSPLHF	TGCGCCAGCAGCCAAGATATCGGTAATTCACCCCTCCACTTT
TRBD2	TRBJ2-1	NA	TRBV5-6	CASSFLAGNVNEQFF	TGTGCCAGCTCGTTTTTAGCGGGAAACGTTAATGAGCAGTTCTTC
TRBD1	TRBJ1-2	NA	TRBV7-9	CASSRTDRWSDGYTF	TGTGCCAGCAGCCGGACGGACAGGTGGAGCGATGGCTACACCTTC
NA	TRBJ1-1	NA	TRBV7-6	CASRKGGDTEAFF	TGTGCCAGCAGAAAGGGGGGGGACACTGAAGCTTTCTTT
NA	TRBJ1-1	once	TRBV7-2	CASSLDGLNTEAFF	TGTGCCAGCAGCTTAGACGGACTAAACACTGAAGCTTTCTTT
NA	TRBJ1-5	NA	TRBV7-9	CASSFWGGDQPQHF	TGTGCCAGCAGCTTTTGGGGGGGGGATCAGCCCCAGCATTTT
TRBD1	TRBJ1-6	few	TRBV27	CASSLSNRGAYNSPLHF	TGTGCCAGCAGTTTATCTAACAGGGGGGCCTATAATTCACCCCTCCACTTT
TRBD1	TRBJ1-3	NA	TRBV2	CASSDDRGSGNTIYF	TGTGCCAGCAGTGATGACAGGGGCTCTGGAAACACCATATATTTT
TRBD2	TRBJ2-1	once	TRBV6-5	CASSYRTSGRYEQFF	TGTGCCAGCAGTTATCGGACTAGCGGGAGGTATGAGCAGTTCTTC
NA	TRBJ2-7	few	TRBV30	CACRLGGGYEQYF	TGTGCCTGCCGACTCGGAGGCGGCTACGAGCAGTACTTC
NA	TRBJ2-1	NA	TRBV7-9	CASSLWGDEQFF	TGTGCCAGCAGCTTATGGGGAGATGAGCAGTTCTTC
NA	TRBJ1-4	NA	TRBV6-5	CASSRVWNEKLFF	TGTGCCAGCAGCCGGGTTTGGAATGAAAAACTGTTTTTT
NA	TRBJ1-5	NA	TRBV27	CASSLWGRGFGQPQHF	TGTGCCAGCAGTTTGTGGGGGCGCGGTTTTGGCCAGCCCCAGCATTTT
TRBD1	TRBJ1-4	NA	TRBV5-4	CASSTTGRGEKLFF	TGTGCCAGCAGCACGACAGGGCGTGGTGAAAAACTGTTTTTT
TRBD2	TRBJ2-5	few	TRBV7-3	CASSLGSSGGALETQYF	TGTGCCAGCAGCTTAGGCTCTAGCGGGGGGGCTTTAGAGACCCAGTACTTC
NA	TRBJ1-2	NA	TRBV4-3	CASSQVLSGGPFPYGYTF	TGCGCCAGCAGCCAAGTCTTGAGCGGGGGTCCCTTCCCCTATGGCTACACCTTC